Included here is one T cell receptor beta chain sequence, with context. These data originate in a study of identical twins. The CDR3 is made up of 14 amino acids. Germline V gene lookup returns CDR1 MNHNS and CDR2 SASEGT. Deletions cut 5 bases from V and 1 base from J, with 11 bases between. Using its own MiXCR run on the 5' RACE reads, TCRdb lists one record per CDR3 protein. The sample lists 600,000 to 800,000 distinct CDR3 sequences, approximately 22% occurring once. Donors uniformly comprised healthy Caucasians. These data also featured in a second study, about T cells expressing NK-cell markers. This second study notes: Among eight sequenced donors, seven carried HCMV seropositivity while one was seronegative. One observes that, in a few donors, these clonotypes were also the leading ones within the CD3+CD56-NKG2C+ fraction.

This chain links TRBV6-1 with TRBJ2-5; D not certain. This TCR came from a woman between 18 and 29 years old in good health. The sequenced sample was PBMCs. The CDR3 DNA sequence: TGTGCCAGCAGTCCACCGGCCCTCCAAGAGACCCAGTACTTC. This encodes CASSPPALQETQYF.